The clone carrying this TCR beta chain was counted between two and nine times. The antigen is not known. The CMV serostatus of this donor was not recorded. The sample is drawn from a study of cytomegalovirus exposure and HLA in healthy donors. The PCR contained 60 Vbeta and 13 Jbeta primers. Profiling relied on immunoSEQ multiplex PCR, and the TCRdb table lists in-frame clones only, not all of them. The sample contains roughly 100,000 clones, 55% to 80% of which appear only once. Trimming removed 5 bases from V and 6 bases from J; junction bases left unmatched: 9. Germline V gene sequence: CDR1 MDHEN, CDR2 SYDVKM. The CDR3 sequence is 15 residues long. The study, taken as a whole, reports: TRBV6-2, TRBV6-3 and other indistinguishable V segments were excluded. The study listed under 200 cytomegalovirus-associated TCR beta chains.

The receptor comes from a human donor in good health. The chain combines TRBV28 with TRBJ1-5; 8 bases line up with TRBD1. The specimen sequenced was PBMCs. The CDR3 nucleotides are TGTGCCAGCAGTAGTCGGACAGGGCAGGTTCAGCCCCAGCATTTT. This codes for CASSSRTGQVQPQHF.